Listed here is a single TCR beta chain. Its specificity is not known. This specimen belongs to a study of cytomegalovirus exposure and HLA in healthy donors. General study results and limits: An ancestry cluster, one associated with Asian ancestry, reportedly showed fewer N-insertions than the approximately 650-donor mean in a later analysis.

The PCR was carried out with 60 Vbeta primers and 13 Jbeta primers. The protocol was immunoSEQ multiplex PCR, while the TCRdb copy is restricted to in-frame clones and leaves out a portion. Its clone listing holds about 130,000 clones. Germline V gene sequence: CDR1 ENHRY, CDR2 SYGVKD. The junction had 4 bases not matched to a gene; V was cut back by 6 bases and J by 6 bases. The CDR3 is 13 residues long. The sequenced material came from PBMCs. The sequence derives from a man younger than 35 in good health and CMV-seronegative. This rearrangement joins TRBV10-3 to TRBJ2-2; TRBD1 aligns across 7 bases. The CDR3 spells CAISQQGSGELFF. The CDR3 bases are TGTGCCATCAGCCAACAGGGGTCCGGGGAGCTGTTTTTT.